This is a list of T cell receptor beta chains from one sample in a study of beta chain features in type 1 diabetes. The assay was immunoSEQ multiplex PCR, and TCRdb's table has in-frame clones only and misses some. Of about 320,000 clones listed, less than 15% are singletons. Input material: central memory CD4+ T cells from blood. The origin of the receptors is a young man in good health. The CDR3 runs from the conserved cysteine through the conserved F or W. The D gene is left open where the match is weak. Clone size is not always given. Where it is, it says once, few, many or a class for expanded clones.

TRBV5-6	TRBJ2-1	.	.	CASSLVRHEQFF	TGTGCCAGCAGCTTGGTTCGCCATGAGCAGTTCTTC
TRBV18	TRBJ2-5	.	.	CASSPWVQAPKGETQYF	TGTGCCAGCTCACCATGGGTCCAGGCCCCCAAGGGCGAGACCCAGTACTTC
TRBV7-2	TRBJ2-7	.	.	CASSLQGSEQYF	TGTGCCAGCAGCTTGCAGGGGTCCGAGCAGTACTTC
TRBV30	TRBJ1-5	.	.	CAWSGLGSNQPQHF	TGTGCCTGGAGTGGTCTGGGTAGCAATCAGCCCCAGCATTTT
TRBV7-2	TRBJ2-1	.	.	CASSQRHSSYNEQFF	TGTGCCAGCAGCCAACGGCACAGCTCCTACAATGAGCAGTTCTTC
TRBV4-3	TRBJ2-1	TRBD2	.	CASSQDLPTSGRYNEQFF	TGCGCCAGCAGCCAAGACCTCCCGACTAGCGGGAGGTACAATGAGCAGTTCTTC
TRBV7-8	TRBJ2-1	TRBD1	few	CASSSRGTGKGEQFF	TGTGCCAGCAGCTCCCGGGGGACAGGGAAGGGTGAGCAGTTCTTC
TRBV7-9	TRBJ1-2	.	.	CASSFTGKGYTF	TGTGCCAGCAGCTTCACAGGGAAGGGCTACACCTTC
TRBV19	TRBJ2-6	.	few	CASSSGPYSGANVLTF	TGTGCCAGTTCGTCAGGGCCTTACTCTGGGGCCAACGTCCTGACTTTC
TRBV2	TRBJ2-3	TRBD1	few	CASAKDRVADTQYF	TGTGCCAGCGCGAAGGACAGGGTTGCAGATACGCAGTATTTT
TRBV14	TRBJ1-2	TRBD1	many	CASSPLRLNRGGYTF	TGTGCCAGCAGCCCCCTTCGCCTTAACAGGGGAGGCTACACCTTC
TRBV6-6	TRBJ2-2	.	few	CASSSTDTGELFF	TGTGCCAGCAGTTCTACGGACACCGGGGAGCTGTTTTTT
TRBV25-1	TRBJ2-1	TRBD2	.	CASSGGLAEVGQFF	TGTGCCAGCAGTGGGGGACTAGCGGAGGTGGGGCAGTTCTTC
TRBV9	TRBJ2-3	TRBD2	.	CASRSGAGGTDTQYF	TGTGCCAGCAGGAGCGGGGCGGGAGGCACAGATACGCAGTATTTT
TRBV27	TRBJ2-1	TRBD2	.	CASSTSSGGTNEQFF	TGTGCCAGCAGTACCTCTAGCGGGGGGACGAATGAGCAGTTCTTC
TRBV15	TRBJ1-2	.	.	CATSRDRAELTNYGYTF	TGTGCCACCAGCAGAGATCGGGCAGAACTAACTAACTATGGCTACACCTTC
TRBV10-3	TRBJ1-3	.	few	CAISGAGFESGNTIYF	TGTGCCATCAGTGGTGCAGGGTTCGAATCTGGAAACACCATATATTTT
TRBV6-5	TRBJ1-3	.	few	CASLSGPSAGNTIYF	TGTGCCAGTCTCTCCGGGCCCTCAGCAGGAAACACCATATATTTT
TRBV7-9	TRBJ2-5	.	many	CASSLAVAKAQYF	TGTGCCAGCAGCTTAGCGGTCGCTAAGGCCCAGTACTTC
TRBV18	TRBJ2-7	TRBD2	few	CASSPASGGASVSYEQYF	TGTGCCAGCTCACCGGCGAGCGGGGGGGCGAGCGTTTCCTACGAGCAGTACTTC
TRBV6-1	TRBJ2-5	.	.	CASSEGAGPETQYF	TGTGCCAGCAGTGAAGGGGCAGGGCCAGAGACCCAGTACTTC
TRBV5-6	TRBJ2-2	.	.	CASSQTPGRKIRELFF	TGTGCCAGCAGCCAAACACCGGGACGCAAGATTCGGGAGCTGTTTTTT
TRBV5-1	TRBJ2-1	.	few	CASTPGEGVNEQFF	TGCGCCAGCACTCCGGGAGAGGGTGTCAATGAGCAGTTCTTC
TRBV5-1	TRBJ2-5	.	.	CASSQPRDPSKETQYF	TGCGCCAGCAGCCAGCCGAGGGACCCCAGCAAAGAGACCCAGTACTTC
TRBV7-4	TRBJ2-1	.	.	CASSRVGGGTANEQFF	TGTGCCAGCAGCCGGGTAGGGGGCGGGACCGCCAATGAGCAGTTCTTC
TRBV2	TRBJ2-5	TRBD2	.	CASSRTSGMSRETQYF	TGTGCCAGCAGTAGGACTAGCGGGATGTCCCGGGAGACCCAGTACTTC
TRBV5-4	TRBJ2-3	.	once	CASSFIDSTQYF	TGTGCCAGCAGCTTTATCGACTCTACCCAGTATTTT
TRBV5-4	TRBJ2-3	TRBD1	few	CASRPDRASTDTQYF	TGTGCCAGCAGGCCCGACAGGGCCAGCACAGATACGCAGTATTTT
TRBV19	TRBJ2-1	.	many	CASRSGSQPGNEQFF	TGTGCCAGTAGGAGCGGGTCCCAGCCGGGGAATGAGCAGTTCTTC
TRBV6-1	TRBJ1-5	.	few	CATQGWQGGPQPQHF	TGTGCCACCCAAGGATGGCAGGGTGGTCCGCAGCCCCAGCATTTT
TRBV18	TRBJ1-2	TRBD1	.	CASSSGGAGYGYTF	TGTGCCAGCTCATCAGGGGGCGCAGGCTATGGCTACACCTTC
TRBV7-7	TRBJ2-7	.	few	CASSSVGPSQDEQYF	TGTGCCAGCAGCTCCGTGGGACCCTCGCAGGACGAGCAGTACTTC
TRBV28	TRBJ1-1	.	few	CASSPNQGAFF	TGTGCCAGCAGCCCTAACCAGGGGGCTTTCTTT
TRBV6-5	TRBJ1-2	.	.	CASRMDAAGYTF	TGTGCCAGCAGGATGGACGCGGCTGGCTACACCTTC